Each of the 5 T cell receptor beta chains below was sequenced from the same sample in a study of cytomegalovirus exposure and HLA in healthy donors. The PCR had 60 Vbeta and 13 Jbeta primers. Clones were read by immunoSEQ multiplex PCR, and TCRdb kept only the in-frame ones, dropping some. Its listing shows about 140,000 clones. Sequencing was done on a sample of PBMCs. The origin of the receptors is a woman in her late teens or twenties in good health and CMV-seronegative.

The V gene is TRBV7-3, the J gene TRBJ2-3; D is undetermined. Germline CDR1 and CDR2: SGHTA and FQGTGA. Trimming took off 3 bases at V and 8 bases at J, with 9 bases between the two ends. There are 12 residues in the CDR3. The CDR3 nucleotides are TGTGCCAGCAGCTTCGATGGGCCTACGCAGTATTTT. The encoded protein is CASSFDGPTQYF.

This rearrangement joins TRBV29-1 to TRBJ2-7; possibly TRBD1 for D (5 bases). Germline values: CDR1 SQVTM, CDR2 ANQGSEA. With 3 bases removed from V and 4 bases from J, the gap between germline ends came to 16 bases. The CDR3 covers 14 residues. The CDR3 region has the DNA TGCAGCGTTGAGACAGCAGACATCCAATACGAGCAGTACGTC. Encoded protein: CSVETADIQYEQYV.

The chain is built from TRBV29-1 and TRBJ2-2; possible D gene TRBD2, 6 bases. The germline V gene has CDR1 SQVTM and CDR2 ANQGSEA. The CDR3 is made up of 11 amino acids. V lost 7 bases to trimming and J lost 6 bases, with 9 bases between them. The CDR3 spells CSAGGAGELFF. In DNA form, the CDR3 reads TGCAGCGCTGGAGGGGCCGGGGAGCTGTTTTTT.

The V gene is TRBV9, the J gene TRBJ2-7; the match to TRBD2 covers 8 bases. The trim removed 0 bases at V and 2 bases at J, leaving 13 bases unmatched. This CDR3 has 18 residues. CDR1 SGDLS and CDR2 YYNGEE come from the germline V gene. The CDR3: CASSVEAAGAPLTYEQYV. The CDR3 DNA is TGTGCCAGCAGCGTAGAAGCAGCGGGAGCACCTCTTACCTACGAGCAGTACGTC.

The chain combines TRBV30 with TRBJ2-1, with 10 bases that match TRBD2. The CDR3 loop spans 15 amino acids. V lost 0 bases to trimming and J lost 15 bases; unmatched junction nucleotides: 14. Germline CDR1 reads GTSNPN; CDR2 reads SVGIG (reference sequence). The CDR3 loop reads CAWSVRGTSETQPFF. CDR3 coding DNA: TGTGCCTGGAGTGTACGGGGGACTAGCGAAACGCAGCCGTTCTTC.